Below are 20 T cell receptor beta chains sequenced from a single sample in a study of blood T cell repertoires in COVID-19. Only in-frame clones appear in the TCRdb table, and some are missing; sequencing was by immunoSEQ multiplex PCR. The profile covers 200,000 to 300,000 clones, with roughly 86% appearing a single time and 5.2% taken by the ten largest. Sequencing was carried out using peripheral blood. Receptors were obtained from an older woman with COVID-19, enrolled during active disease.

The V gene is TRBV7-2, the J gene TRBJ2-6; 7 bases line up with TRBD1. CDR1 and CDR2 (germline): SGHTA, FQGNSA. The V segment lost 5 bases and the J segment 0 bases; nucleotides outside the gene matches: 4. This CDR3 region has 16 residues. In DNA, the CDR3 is TGTGCCAGCAGCAAGGGACAGTTCTCTGGGGCCAACGTCCTGACTTTC. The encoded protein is CASSKGQFSGANVLTF.

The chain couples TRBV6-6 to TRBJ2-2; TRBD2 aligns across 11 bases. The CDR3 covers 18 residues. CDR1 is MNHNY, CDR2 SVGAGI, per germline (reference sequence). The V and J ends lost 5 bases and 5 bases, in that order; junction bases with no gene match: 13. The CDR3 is CASSREFPSGRNTGELFF. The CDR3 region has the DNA TGTGCCAGCAGTCGCGAGTTCCCTAGCGGGAGGAATACCGGGGAGCTGTTTTTT.

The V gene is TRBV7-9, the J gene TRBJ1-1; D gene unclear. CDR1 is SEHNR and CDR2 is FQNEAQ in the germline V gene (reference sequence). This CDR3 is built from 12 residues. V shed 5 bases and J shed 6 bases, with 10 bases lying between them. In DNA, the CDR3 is TGTGCCAGCAGCCCTTCGAGCGCTGAAGCTTTCTTT. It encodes CASSPSSAEAFF.

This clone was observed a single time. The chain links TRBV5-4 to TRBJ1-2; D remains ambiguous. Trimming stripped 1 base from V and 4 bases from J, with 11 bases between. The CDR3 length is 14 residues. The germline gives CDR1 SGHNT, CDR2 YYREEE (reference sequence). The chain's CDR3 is CASSLFAGSYGYTF. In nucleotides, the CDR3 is TGTGCCAGCAGCTTGTTTGCGGGCAGCTATGGCTACACCTTC.

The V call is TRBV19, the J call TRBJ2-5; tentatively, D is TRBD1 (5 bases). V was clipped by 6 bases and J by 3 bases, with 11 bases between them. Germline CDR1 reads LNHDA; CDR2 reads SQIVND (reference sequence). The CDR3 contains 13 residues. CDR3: CASRQVGKETQYF. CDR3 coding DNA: TGTGCCAGTAGACAGGTTGGAAAAGAGACCCAGTACTTC.

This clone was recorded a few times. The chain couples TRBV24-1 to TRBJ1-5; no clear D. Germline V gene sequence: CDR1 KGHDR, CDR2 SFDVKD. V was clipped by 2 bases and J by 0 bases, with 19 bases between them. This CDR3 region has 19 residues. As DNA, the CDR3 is TGTGCCACCAGTGATTGCTACCAATTTACAGAGTATAGCAATCAGCCCCAGCATTTT. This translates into CATSDCYQFTEYSNQPQHF.

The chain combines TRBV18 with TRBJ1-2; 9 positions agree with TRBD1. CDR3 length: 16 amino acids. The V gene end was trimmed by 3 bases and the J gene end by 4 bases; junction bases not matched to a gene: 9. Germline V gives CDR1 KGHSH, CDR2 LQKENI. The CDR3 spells CASSPELTGGIYGYTF. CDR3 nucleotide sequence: TGTGCCAGCTCACCCGAGCTGACAGGGGGTATCTATGGCTACACCTTC.

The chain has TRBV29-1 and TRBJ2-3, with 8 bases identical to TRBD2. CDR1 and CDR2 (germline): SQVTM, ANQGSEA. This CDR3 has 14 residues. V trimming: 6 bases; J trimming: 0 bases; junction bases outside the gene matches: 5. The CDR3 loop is CSVGSGMSTDTQYF. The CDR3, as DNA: TGCAGCGTAGGTAGCGGGATGAGCACAGATACGCAGTATTTT.

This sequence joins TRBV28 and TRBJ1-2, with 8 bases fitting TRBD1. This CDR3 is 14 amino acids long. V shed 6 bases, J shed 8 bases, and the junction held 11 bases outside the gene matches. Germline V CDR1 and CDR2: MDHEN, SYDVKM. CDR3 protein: CASSEQGGGRGYTF. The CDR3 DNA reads TGTGCCAGCAGCGAACAGGGGGGAGGCCGCGGCTACACCTTC.

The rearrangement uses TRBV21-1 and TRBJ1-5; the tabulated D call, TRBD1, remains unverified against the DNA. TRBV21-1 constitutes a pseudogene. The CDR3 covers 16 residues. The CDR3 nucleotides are TGTGCCAGCAGCAAAGATCGAACAGGGAGCAATCAGCCCCAGCATTTT. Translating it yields CASSKDRTGSNQPQHF.

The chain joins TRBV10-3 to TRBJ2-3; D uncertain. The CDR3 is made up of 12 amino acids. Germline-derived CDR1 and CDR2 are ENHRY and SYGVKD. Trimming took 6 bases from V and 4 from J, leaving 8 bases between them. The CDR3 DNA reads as TGTGCCATCAGGAGAAACGCAGATACGCAGTATTTT. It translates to CAIRRNADTQYF.

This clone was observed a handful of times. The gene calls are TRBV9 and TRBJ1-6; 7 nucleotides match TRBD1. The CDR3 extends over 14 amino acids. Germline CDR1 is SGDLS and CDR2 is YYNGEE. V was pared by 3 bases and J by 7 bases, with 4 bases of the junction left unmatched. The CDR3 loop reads CASSADRLNSPLHF. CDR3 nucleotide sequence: TGTGCCAGCAGCGCGGACAGGTTGAATTCACCCCTCCACTTT.

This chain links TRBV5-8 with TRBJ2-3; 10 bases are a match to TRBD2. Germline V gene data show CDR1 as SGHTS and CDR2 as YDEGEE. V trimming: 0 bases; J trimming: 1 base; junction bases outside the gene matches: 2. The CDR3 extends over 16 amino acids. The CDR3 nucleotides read TGTGCCAGCAGCTTGGGGGGGACTAGCGGCACAGATACGCAGTATTTT. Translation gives CASSLGGTSGTDTQYF.

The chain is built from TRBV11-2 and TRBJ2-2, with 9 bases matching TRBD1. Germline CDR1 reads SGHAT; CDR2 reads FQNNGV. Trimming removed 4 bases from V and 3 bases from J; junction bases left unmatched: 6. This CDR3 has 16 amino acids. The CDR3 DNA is TGTGCCAGCAGCTATGACAGGGGGGCATACACCGGGGAGCTGTTTTTT. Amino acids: CASSYDRGAYTGELFF.

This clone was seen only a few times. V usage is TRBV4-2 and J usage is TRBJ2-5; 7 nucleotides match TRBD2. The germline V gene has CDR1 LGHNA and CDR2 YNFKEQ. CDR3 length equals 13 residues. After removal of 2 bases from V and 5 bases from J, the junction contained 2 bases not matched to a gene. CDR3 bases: TGTGCCAGCAGCCAAACTAGCGTCGAGACCCAGTACTTC. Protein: CASSQTSVETQYF.

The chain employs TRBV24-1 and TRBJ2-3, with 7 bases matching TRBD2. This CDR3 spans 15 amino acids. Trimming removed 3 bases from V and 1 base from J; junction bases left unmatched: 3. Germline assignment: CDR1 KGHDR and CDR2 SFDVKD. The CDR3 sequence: CATSDLADRTDTQYF. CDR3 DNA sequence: TGTGCCACCAGTGATCTAGCGGACCGCACAGATACGCAGTATTTT.

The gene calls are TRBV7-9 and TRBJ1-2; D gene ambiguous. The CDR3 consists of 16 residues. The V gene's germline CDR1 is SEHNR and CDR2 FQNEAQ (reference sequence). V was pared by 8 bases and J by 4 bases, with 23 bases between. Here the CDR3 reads CASRVGRGEVTYGYTF. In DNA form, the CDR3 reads TGTGCCAGCCGCGTAGGTCGGGGAGAGGTTACCTATGGCTACACCTTC.

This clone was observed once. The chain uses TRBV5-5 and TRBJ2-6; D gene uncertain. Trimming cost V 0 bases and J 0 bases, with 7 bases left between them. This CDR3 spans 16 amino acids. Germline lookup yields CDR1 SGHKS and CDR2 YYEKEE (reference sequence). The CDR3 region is CASSLAKISGANVLTF. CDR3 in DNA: TGTGCCAGCAGCTTGGCCAAAATCTCTGGGGCCAACGTCCTGACTTTC.

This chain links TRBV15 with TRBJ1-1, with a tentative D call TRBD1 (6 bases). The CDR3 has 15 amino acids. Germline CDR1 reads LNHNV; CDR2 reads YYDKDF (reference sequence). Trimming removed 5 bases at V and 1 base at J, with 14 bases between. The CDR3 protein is CATSVKQGGNTEAFF. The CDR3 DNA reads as TGTGCCACCAGCGTAAAACAGGGCGGGAACACTGAAGCTTTCTTT.

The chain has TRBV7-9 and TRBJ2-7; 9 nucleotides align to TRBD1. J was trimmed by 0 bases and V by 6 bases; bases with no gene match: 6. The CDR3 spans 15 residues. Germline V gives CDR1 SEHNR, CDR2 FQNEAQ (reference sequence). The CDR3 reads CASSPRDRASYEQYF. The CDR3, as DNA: TGTGCCAGCAGTCCCCGGGACAGGGCCTCCTACGAGCAGTACTTC.